This T cell receptor beta chain was recorded in a study of technical replicates of blood from a few donors. Libraries were prepared by immunoSEQ multiplex PCR; TCRdb keeps only in-frame clonotypes and omits some of them. Found here are 80,000 to 100,000 clones, about 91% of them singletons; the top ten hold around 0.3%. The V gene lost 4 bases and the J gene lost 5 bases, with 23 bases spanning the gap. CDR1 is LGHNA and CDR2 is YNFKEQ in the germline V gene. This CDR3 is built from 17 residues. Sequenced: T cells isolated from PBMCs. This clonotype was sampled from a human donor in good health. V and J are TRBV4-2 and TRBJ2-5, with a possible D match to TRBD2 (6 bases). The CDR3 DNA reads as TGTGCCAGCAGCCTTAACCCGGGACTCCAGCCGGCGGAGACCCAGTACTTC. This translates into CASSLNPGLQPAETQYF.